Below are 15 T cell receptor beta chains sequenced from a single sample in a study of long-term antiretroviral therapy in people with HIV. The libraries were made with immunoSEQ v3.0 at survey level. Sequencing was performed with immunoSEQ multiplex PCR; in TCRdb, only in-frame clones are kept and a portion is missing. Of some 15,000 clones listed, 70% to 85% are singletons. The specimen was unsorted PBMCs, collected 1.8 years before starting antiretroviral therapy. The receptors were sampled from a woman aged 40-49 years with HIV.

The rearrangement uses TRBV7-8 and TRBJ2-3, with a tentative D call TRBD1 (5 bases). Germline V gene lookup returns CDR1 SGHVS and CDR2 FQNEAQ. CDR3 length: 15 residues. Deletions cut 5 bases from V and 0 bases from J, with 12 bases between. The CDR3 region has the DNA TGTGCCAGCAGCCAAGAGGACATAAGCACAGATACGCAGTATTTT. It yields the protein CASSQEDISTDTQYF.

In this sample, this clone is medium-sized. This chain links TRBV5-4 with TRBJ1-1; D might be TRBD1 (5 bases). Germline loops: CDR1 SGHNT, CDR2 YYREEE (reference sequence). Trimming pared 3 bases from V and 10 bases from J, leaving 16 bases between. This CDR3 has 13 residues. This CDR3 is CASSCERGRGAFF. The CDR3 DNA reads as TGTGCCAGCAGCTGCGAAAGGGGCCGTGGAGCTTTCTTT.

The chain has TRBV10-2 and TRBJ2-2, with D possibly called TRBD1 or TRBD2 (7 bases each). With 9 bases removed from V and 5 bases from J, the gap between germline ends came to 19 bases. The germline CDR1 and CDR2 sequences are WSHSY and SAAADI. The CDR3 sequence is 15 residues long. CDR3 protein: CARGGGRGRTGELFF. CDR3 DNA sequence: TGCGCCAGAGGGGGCGGGCGGGGGAGGACCGGGGAGCTGTTTTTT.

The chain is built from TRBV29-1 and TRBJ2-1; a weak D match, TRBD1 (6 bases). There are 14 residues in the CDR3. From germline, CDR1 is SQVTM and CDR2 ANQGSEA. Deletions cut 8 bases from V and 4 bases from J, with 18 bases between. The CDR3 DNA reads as TGCAGCACCATGACAGGATCAGATTACAATGAGCAGTTCTTC. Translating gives CSTMTGSDYNEQFF.

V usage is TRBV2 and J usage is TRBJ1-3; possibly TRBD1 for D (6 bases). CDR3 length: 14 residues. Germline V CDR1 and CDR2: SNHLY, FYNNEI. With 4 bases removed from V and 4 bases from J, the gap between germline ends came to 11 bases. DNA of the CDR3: TGTGCCAGCAGTGGGACAGCCGGAGGAAACACCATATATTTT. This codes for CASSGTAGGNTIYF.

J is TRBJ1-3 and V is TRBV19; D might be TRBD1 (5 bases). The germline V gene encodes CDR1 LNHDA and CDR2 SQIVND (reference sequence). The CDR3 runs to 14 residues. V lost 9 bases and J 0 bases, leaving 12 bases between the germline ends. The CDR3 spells CASHRFDSGNTIYF. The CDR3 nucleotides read TGTGCCAGCCACAGGTTCGACTCTGGAAACACCATATATTTT.

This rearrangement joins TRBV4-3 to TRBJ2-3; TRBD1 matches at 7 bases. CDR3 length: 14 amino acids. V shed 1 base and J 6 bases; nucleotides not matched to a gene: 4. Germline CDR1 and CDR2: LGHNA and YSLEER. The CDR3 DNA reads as TGCGCCAGCAGCCAAGCCAGGGGGATTGATACGCAGTATTTT. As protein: CASSQARGIDTQYF.

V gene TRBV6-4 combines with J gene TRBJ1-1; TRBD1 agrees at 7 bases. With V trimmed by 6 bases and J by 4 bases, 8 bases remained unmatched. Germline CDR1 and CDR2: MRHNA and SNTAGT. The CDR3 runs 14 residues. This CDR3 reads CASRDTDRATEAFF. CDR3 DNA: TGTGCCAGCAGGGACACCGACAGGGCCACTGAAGCTTTCTTT.

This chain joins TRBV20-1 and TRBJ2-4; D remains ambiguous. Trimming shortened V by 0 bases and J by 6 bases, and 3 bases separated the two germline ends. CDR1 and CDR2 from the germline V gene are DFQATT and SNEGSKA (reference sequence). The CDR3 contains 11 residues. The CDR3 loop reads CSARDRNIQYF. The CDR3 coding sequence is TGCAGTGCTAGAGACCGAAACATTCAGTACTTC.

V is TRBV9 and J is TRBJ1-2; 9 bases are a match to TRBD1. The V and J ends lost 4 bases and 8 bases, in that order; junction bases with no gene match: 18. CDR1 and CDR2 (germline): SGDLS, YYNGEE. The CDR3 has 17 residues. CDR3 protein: CASSPRQGVFWGRGYTF. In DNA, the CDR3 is TGTGCCAGCAGCCCGCGACAGGGGGTATTTTGGGGGAGAGGCTACACCTTC.

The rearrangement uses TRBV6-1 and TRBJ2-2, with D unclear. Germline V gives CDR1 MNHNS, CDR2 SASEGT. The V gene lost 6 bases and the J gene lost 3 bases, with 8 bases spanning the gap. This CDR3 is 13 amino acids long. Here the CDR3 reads CASSPYHTGELFF. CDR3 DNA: TGTGCCAGCAGCCCCTACCACACCGGGGAGCTGTTTTTT.

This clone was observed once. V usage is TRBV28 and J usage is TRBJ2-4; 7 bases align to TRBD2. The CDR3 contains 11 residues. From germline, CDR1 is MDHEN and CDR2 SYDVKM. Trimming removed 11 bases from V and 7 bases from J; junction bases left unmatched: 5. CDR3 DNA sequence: TGTGCCGCTAGCGGAGGGAACATTCAGTACTTC. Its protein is CAASGGNIQYF.

This chain's CDR3 is CASSISVGTEAFF. The CDR3 DNA reads TGTGCCAGTAGTATTTCCGTCGGCACTGAAGCTTTCTTT. This rearrangement joins TRBV19 to TRBJ1-1; no reliable D call. CDR1 and CDR2 from the germline V gene are LNHDA and SQIVND (reference sequence). The CDR3 has 13 residues. Trimming pared 3 bases from V and 4 bases from J, leaving 9 bases between.

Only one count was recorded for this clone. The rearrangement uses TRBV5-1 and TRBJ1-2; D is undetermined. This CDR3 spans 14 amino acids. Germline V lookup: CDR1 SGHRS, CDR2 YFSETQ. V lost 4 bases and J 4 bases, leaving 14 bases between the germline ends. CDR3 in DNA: TGCGCCAGCAGCCTACCCACAGTCGGCTATGGCTACACCTTC. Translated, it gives CASSLPTVGYGYTF. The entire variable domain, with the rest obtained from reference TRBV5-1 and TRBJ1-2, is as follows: KAGVTQTPRYLIKTRGQQVTLSCSPISGHRSVSWYQQTPGQGLQFLFEYFSETQRNKGNFPGRFSGRQFSNSRSEMNVSTLELGDSALYLCASSLPTVGYGYTFGSGTRLTVV.

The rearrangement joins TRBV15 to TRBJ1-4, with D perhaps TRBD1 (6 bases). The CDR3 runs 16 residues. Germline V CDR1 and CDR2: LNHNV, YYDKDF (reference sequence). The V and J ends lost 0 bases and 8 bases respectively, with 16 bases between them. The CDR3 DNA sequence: TGTGCCACCAGCAGAGATCGAGGGGGAGGAGGGGAAAAACTGTTTTTT. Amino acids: CATSRDRGGGGEKLFF.